This T cell receptor beta chain came from a study of type 1 and type 2 diabetes patients. This clonotype was recorded many times. The PCR template was genomic DNA. The TCR beta CDR3 region was amplified using 30 forward and 13 reverse primers. A single record per CDR3 protein comes from TCRdb applying MiXCR to the multiplex PCR reads. There are under 300,000 distinct CDR3 sequences in the sample; more than 45% occur only once, and roughly 13% lies in the top ten. CDR1 GTSNPN and CDR2 SVGIG come from the germline V gene (reference sequence). This CDR3 has 11 residues. Trimming cost V 5 bases and J 5 bases, with 9 bases left between them.

Sequencing input: peripheral blood mononuclear cells (PBMCs). The rearrangement uses TRBV30 and TRBJ1-2; no definite D call. The source is a man aged 18 to 29 with type 2 diabetes. CDR3 region: CAWDGGYGYTF. The CDR3 bases are TGTGCCTGGGACGGTGGATATGGCTACACCTTC.